The sequence of this TCR beta chain was determined in a study of blood T cell repertoires in COVID-19. Assay: immunoSEQ multiplex PCR; the TCRdb copy retains only in-frame clones and omits some. The profile shows 360,000 or so clones, roughly 86% of them singletons. Losses at the gene ends were 10 bases for V and 2 bases for J; bases not matched to a gene: 10. Germline V gives CDR1 SNHLY, CDR2 FYNNEI. This CDR3 has 15 amino acids. The chain uses TRBV2 and TRBJ2-2, with TRBD1 identical over 7 bases. Sequencing was performed on PBMCs or T cells enriched from blood (not recorded which). This receptor was taken from a woman aged 30 to 39 who had recovered from COVID-19. The CDR3 DNA is TGTGCCACCCCTTACCGGGACAGAAACACCGGGGAGCTGTTTTTT. It codes for CATPYRDRNTGELFF.